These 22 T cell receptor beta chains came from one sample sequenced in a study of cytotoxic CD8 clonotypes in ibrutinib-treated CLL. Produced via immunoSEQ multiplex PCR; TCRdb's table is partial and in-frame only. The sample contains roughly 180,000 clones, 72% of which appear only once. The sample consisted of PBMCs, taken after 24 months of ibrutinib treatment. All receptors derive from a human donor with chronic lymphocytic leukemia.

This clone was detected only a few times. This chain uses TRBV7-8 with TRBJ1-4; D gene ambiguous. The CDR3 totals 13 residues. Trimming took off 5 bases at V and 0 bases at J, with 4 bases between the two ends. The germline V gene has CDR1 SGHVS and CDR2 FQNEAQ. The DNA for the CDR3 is TGTGCCAGCAGCCATGCAACTAATGAAAAACTGTTTTTT. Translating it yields CASSHATNEKLFF.

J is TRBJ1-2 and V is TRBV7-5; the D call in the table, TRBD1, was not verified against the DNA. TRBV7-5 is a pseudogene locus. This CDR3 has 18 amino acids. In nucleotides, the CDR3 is TGTGTCAGAAGCTTAGTGGTCCCGGGACAGGATTCAAACTATGGCTACACCTTC. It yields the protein CVRSLVVPGQDSNYGYTF.

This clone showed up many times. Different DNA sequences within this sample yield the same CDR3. The CDR3 spells CASSYSIADTQYF. The CDR3 DNA reads TGTGCCAGCAGTTACTCGATTGCAGATACGCAGTATTTT. The chain carries TRBV6-6 and TRBJ2-3; D is unresolved. In germline, CDR1 is MNHNY, CDR2 SVGAGI (reference sequence). This CDR3 spans 13 amino acids. Trimming removed 0 bases from V and 4 bases from J, with 5 bases in between.

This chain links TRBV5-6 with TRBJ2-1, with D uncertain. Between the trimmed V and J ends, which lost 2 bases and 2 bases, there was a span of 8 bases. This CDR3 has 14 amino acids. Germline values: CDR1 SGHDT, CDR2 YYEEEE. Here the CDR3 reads CASSFQVTYNEQFF. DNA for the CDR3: TGTGCCAGCAGCTTTCAGGTAACCTACAATGAGCAGTTCTTC. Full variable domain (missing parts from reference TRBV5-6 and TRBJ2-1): DAGVTQSPTHLIKTRGQQVTLRCSPKSGHDTVSWYQQALGQGPQFIFQYYEEEERQRGNFPDRFSGHQFPNYSSELNVNALLLGDSALYLCASSFQVTYNEQFFGPGTRLTVL.

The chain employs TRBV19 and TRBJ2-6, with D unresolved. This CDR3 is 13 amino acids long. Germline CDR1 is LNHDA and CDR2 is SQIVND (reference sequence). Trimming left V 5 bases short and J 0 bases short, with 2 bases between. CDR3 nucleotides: TGTGCCAGTAGTGACTCTGGGGCCAACGTCCTGACTTTC. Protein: CASSDSGANVLTF. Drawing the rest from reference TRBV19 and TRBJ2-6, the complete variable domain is DGGITQSPKYLFRKEGQNVTLSCEQNLNHDAMYWYRQDPGQGLRLIYYSQIVNDFQKGDIAEGYSVSREKKESFPLTVTSAQKNPTAFYLCASSDSGANVLTFGAGSRLTVL.

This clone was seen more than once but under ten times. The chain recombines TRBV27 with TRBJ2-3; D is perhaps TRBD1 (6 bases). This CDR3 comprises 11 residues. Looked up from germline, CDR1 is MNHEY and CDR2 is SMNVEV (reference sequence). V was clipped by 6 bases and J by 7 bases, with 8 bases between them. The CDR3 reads CASRQGYTQYF. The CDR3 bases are TGTGCCAGCAGACAGGGATATACGCAGTATTTT.

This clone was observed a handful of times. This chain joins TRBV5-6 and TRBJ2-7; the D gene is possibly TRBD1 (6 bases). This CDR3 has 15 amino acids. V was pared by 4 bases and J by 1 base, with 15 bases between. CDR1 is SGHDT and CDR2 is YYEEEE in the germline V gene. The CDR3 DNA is TGTGCCAGCAGCCAGGGGATTTGGGGATCCTACGAGCAGTACTTC. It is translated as CASSQGIWGSYEQYF.

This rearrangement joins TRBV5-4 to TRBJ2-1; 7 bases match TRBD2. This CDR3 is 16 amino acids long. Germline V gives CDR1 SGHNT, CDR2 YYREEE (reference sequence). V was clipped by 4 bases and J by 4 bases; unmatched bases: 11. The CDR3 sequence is CASSPFSGQAYNEQFF. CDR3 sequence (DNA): TGTGCCAGCAGCCCGTTTAGCGGGCAGGCTTACAATGAGCAGTTCTTC.

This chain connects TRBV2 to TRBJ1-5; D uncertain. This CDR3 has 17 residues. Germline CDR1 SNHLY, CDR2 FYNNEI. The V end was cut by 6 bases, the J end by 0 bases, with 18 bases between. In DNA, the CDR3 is TGTGCCAGCAGGCAAGGACGGGGTTTTTTTAGCAATCAGCCCCAGCATTTT. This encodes CASRQGRGFFSNQPQHF.

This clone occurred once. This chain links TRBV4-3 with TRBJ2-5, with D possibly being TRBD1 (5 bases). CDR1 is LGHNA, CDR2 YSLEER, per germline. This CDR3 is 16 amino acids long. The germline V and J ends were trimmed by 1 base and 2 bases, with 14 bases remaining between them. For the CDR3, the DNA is TGCGCCAGCAGCCAAGGGCCGACAGTGACACAAGAGACCCAGTACTTC. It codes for CASSQGPTVTQETQYF.

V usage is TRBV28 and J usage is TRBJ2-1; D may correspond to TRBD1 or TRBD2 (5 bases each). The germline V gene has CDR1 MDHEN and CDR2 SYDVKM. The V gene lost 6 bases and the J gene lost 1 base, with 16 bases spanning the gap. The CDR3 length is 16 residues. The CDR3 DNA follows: TGTGCCAGCAGCTTCTGGGGGACCGTATCCTACAATGAGCAGTTCTTC. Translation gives CASSFWGTVSYNEQFF.

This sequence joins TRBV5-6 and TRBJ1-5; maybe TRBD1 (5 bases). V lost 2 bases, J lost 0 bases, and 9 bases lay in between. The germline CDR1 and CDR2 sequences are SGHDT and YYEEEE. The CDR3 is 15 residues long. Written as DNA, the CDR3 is TGTGCCAGCAGCTTACAGGTCTATAGCAATCAGCCCCAGCATTTT. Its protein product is CASSLQVYSNQPQHF.

The CDR3: CASSQVYPRAGVSTDTQYF. The CDR3 bases are TGCGCCAGCAGCCAAGTATACCCAAGAGCGGGAGTAAGCACAGATACGCAGTATTTT. This rearrangement joins TRBV4-3 to TRBJ2-3, with 8 bases fitting TRBD2. The CDR3 spans 19 residues. Germline CDR1 is LGHNA and CDR2 is YSLEER. Unmatched junction bases numbered 12, after V lost 1 base and J lost 0 bases.

DNA of the CDR3: TGCGCCAGCAGCTCCCCCGAAAACATTCAGTACTTC. This encodes CASSSPENIQYF. This chain links TRBV5-1 with TRBJ2-4; D ambiguous. Germline CDR1 SGHRS, CDR2 YFSETQ. The V end lost 3 bases, the J end lost 5 bases, and 6 bases lay between the germline ends. The CDR3 totals 12 residues.

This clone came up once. The CDR3 nucleotides read TGCGCCAGCAGCTTGGATCACCCAAGTTACGAGCAGTACTTC. As protein: CASSLDHPSYEQYF. J is TRBJ2-7 and V is TRBV5-1; D is unresolved. Germline CDR1 reads SGHRS; CDR2 reads YFSETQ. The length of the CDR3 is 14 residues. Trimming took 0 bases from V and 4 from J, leaving 11 bases between them.

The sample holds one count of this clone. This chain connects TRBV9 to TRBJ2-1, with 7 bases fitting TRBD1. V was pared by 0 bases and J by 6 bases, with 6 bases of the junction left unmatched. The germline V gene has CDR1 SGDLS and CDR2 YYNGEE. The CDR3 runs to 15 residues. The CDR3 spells CASSVGGAGGNEQFF. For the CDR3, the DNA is TGTGCCAGCAGCGTAGGAGGGGCAGGGGGCAATGAGCAGTTCTTC.

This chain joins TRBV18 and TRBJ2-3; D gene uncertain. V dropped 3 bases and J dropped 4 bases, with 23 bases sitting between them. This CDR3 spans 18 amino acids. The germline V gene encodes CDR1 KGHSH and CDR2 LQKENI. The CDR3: CASSPAPLATLNPDTQYF. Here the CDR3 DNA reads TGTGCCAGCTCACCCGCCCCTTTAGCAACTCTTAATCCAGATACGCAGTATTTT.

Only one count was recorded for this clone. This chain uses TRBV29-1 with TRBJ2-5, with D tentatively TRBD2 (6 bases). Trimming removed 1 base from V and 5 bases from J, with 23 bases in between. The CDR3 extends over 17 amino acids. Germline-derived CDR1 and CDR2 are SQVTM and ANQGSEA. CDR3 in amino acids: CSVEGSSGDSHGETQYF. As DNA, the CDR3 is TGCAGCGTTGAAGGGTCCTCTGGGGACTCACATGGGGAGACCCAGTACTTC.

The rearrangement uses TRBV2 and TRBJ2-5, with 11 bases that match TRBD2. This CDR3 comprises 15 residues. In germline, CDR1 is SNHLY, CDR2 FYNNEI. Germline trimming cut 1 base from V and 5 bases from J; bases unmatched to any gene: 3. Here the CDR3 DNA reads TGTGCCAGCAGTGAAGTACTAGCGGGAGTGGAGACCCAGTACTTC. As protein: CASSEVLAGVETQYF.

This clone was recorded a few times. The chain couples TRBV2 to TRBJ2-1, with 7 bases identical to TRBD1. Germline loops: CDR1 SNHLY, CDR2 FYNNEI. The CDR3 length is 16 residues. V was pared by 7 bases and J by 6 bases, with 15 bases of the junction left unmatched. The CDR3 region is CASTQKGAVLSNEQFF. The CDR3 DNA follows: TGTGCCAGCACCCAGAAGGGGGCAGTCTTGTCCAATGAGCAGTTCTTC. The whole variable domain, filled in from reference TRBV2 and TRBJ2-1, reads EPEVTQTPSHQVTQMGQEVILRCVPISNHLYFYWYRQILGQKVEFLVSFYNNEISEKSEIFDDQFSVERPDGSNFTLKIRSTKLEDSAMYFCASTQKGAVLSNEQFFGPGTRLTVL.

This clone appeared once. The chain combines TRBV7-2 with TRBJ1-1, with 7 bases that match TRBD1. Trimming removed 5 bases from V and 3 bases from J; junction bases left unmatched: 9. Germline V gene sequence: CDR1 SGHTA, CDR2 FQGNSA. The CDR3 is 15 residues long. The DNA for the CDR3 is TGTGCCAGCAGCACCAACAGGGGTGGATACACTGAAGCTTTCTTT. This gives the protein CASSTNRGGYTEAFF.

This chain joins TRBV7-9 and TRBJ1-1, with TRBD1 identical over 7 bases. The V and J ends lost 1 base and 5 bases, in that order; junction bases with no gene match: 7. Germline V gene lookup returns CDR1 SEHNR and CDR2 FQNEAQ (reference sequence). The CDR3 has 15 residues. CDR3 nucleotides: TGTGCCAGCAGCTTAGGTGGCGCAGGGGGGACTGAAGCTTTCTTT. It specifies CASSLGGAGGTEAFF. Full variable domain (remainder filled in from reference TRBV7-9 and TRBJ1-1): DTGVSQNPRHKITKRGQNVTFRCDPISEHNRLYWYRQTLGQGPEFLTYFQNEAQLEKSRLLSDRFSAERPKGSFSTLEIQRTEQGDSAMYLCASSLGGAGGTEAFFGQGTRLTVV.